These 31 T cell receptor beta chains share one sample of origin, sequenced in a study of T cell repertoires in cytomegalovirus infection. MiXCR, run by TCRdb on the reads, gives a single entry per CDR3 protein. The sample has 630,000 or so distinct CDR3 sequences, around 24% seen once. Sample: CD8+ T cells from PBMCs. These TCRs come from a human donor in good health (CMV status not recorded). Some clones in this sample may be carry-over from other donors' samples.

This rearrangement joins TRBV7-8 to TRBJ2-2; possible D gene TRBD1, 5 bases. Trimming took off 5 bases at V and 6 bases at J, with 16 bases between the two ends. The CDR3 totals 15 residues. CDR1 SGHVS and CDR2 FQNEAQ come from the germline V gene. This CDR3 is CASSRGTGTAGELFF. The CDR3 coding sequence is TGTGCCAGCAGCCGAGGAACAGGAACGGCCGGGGAGCTGTTTTTT.

CDR3 amino acids: CATREMNTEAFF. DNA of the CDR3: TGTGCCACCAGGGAGATGAACACTGAAGCTTTCTTT. This chain joins TRBV19 and TRBJ1-1, with a weak D call TRBD1 (5 bases). The CDR3 is 12 amino acids. Looked up from germline, CDR1 is LNHDA and CDR2 is SQIVND (reference sequence). Trimming took off 10 bases at V and 0 bases at J, with 9 bases between the two ends.

This clonotype has more than one count but fewer than ten. The chain has TRBV19 and TRBJ2-1; 10 bases fit TRBD2. Germline V gene data show CDR1 as LNHDA and CDR2 as SQIVND (reference sequence). The CDR3 runs to 15 residues. J lost 5 bases, V lost 3 bases, and 4 bases had no gene match. CDR3 protein: CASSIGAGGNNEQFF. CDR3 DNA: TGTGCCAGTAGTATCGGAGCGGGGGGGAACAATGAGCAGTTCTTC.

This clonotype was seen a handful of times. The CDR3 is CASSRGLAGYGEQFF. The CDR3 nucleotides read TGTGCCAGCAGCCGTGGACTAGCGGGGTATGGGGAGCAGTTCTTC. This chain joins TRBV14 and TRBJ2-1; 12 bases align to TRBD2. Germline CDR1 is SGHDN and CDR2 is FVKESK. V trimming: 4 bases; J trimming: 10 bases; junction bases outside the gene matches: 8. The CDR3 contains 15 residues.

This clonotype was found a few times. This sequence joins TRBV20-1 and TRBJ2-7, with D hard to call. The CDR3 extends over 13 amino acids. CDR1 and CDR2 (germline): DFQATT, SNEGSKA (reference sequence). V lost 2 bases to trimming and J lost 0 bases, with 8 bases between them. The CDR3 here is CSARPASSYEQYV. For the CDR3, the DNA is TGCAGTGCTAGACCGGCCAGCTCCTACGAGCAGTACGTC.

As to this clonotype: Possible read error: a much larger clone is one base away. The rearrangement joins TRBV7-6 to TRBJ2-7, with D possibly TRBD1 on 7 matching bases. Germline CDR1 is SGHVS and CDR2 is FNYEAQ. There are 16 residues in the CDR3. The DNA of the CDR3 is TGTGTCAGCAGCCCCCAGTCCATGGGCAGGGGGGTTGAGCAGTACTTC. Translated, it gives CVSSPQSMGRGVEQYF.

In its sample, this clonotype was seen many times. This chain connects TRBV12-3 or TRBV12-4 to TRBJ2-3; tentatively, D is TRBD2 (6 bases). The CDR3 extends over 14 amino acids. V lost 3 bases and J 4 bases, leaving 11 bases between the germline ends. Here the CDR3 DNA reads TGTGCCAGCAGTTTCGGCGGGGACCCAGATACGCAGTATTTT. Encoded protein: CASSFGGDPDTQYF.

CDR3 nucleotide sequence: TGTGCCAGCAGCCGGGGGCCCAAAAGGAATGAGCAGTTCTTC. Translation: CASSRGPKRNEQFF. The chain is built from TRBV28 and TRBJ2-1; the D gene could be TRBD1 or TRBD2 (6 bases each). This CDR3 has 14 amino acids. Germline V gene lookup returns CDR1 MDHEN and CDR2 SYDVKM. V lost 6 bases to trimming and J lost 7 bases, with 16 bases between them.

The rearrangement uses TRBV2 and TRBJ2-2; 8 bases align to TRBD2. The length of the CDR3 is 16 residues. V dropped 5 bases and J dropped 2; count of bases not matched to a gene: 7. CDR1 and CDR2 from the germline V gene are SNHLY and FYNNEI. CDR3 amino acids: CASSSSGGPNTGELFF. CDR3 DNA sequence: TGTGCCAGCAGTTCCTCGGGGGGGCCCAACACCGGGGAGCTGTTTTTT.

This clonotype was observed many times. The chain couples TRBV7-9 to TRBJ2-7; tentatively, D is TRBD2 (6 bases). V gave up 3 bases and J gave up 3 bases, with 9 bases separating them. There are 13 residues in the CDR3. Looked up from germline, CDR1 is SEHNR and CDR2 is FQNEAQ (reference sequence). CDR3 DNA sequence: TGTGCCAGCAGCTTCGGGGGAAACTACGAGCAGTACTTC. Its translation is CASSFGGNYEQYF.

This clonotype was observed at least ten times. V and J are TRBV20-1 and TRBJ1-4, with D unresolved. The V end lost 6 bases, the J end lost 1 base, and 21 bases lay between the germline ends. This CDR3 has 17 amino acids. Germline V gene lookup returns CDR1 DFQATT and CDR2 SNEGSKA (reference sequence). The CDR3 region is CSAHALAGEGTNEKLFF. The DNA for the CDR3 is TGCAGTGCCCACGCTCTAGCCGGAGAAGGAACTAATGAAAAACTGTTTTTT.

This clonotype was counted between two and nine times. The chain joins TRBV20-1 to TRBJ1-1; D gene unclear. CDR1 and CDR2 (germline): DFQATT, SNEGSKA (reference sequence). Trimming cost V 3 bases and J 5 bases, with 16 bases left between them. The CDR3 has 14 amino acids. CDR3 in DNA: TGCAGTGCTAGGGGAGCGGACGGGAGAACTGAAGCTTTCTTT. Translating it yields CSARGADGRTEAFF.

This clonotype appeared many times. The gene calls are TRBV7-9 and TRBJ2-1; D is ambiguous. With 5 bases removed from V and 4 bases from J, the gap between germline ends came to 9 bases. The V gene's germline CDR1 is SEHNR and CDR2 FQNEAQ (reference sequence). The CDR3 is 13 amino acids. CDR3 DNA: TGTGCCAGCAGCCCGGGCGGTTACAATGAGCAGTTCTTC. Translation gives CASSPGGYNEQFF.

The sample holds a few counts of this clonotype. This rearrangement joins TRBV12-3 or TRBV12-4 to TRBJ1-3; 7 bases are shared with TRBD1. The CDR3 covers 14 residues. V shed 10 bases, J shed 3 bases, and the junction held 9 bases outside the gene matches. The CDR3 DNA reads TGTGCCACCAACAGACAGGGCTTTGGAAACACCATATATTTT. Its protein product is CATNRQGFGNTIYF.

In this sample, this clonotype turned up many times. This sequence joins TRBV28 and TRBJ1-5; D remains unclear. Germline CDR1 is MDHEN and CDR2 is SYDVKM. V dropped 1 base and J dropped 1 base, with 8 bases sitting between them. There are 15 residues in the CDR3. This CDR3 reads CASSLLGESNQPQHF. CDR3 in DNA: TGTGCCAGCAGTTTATTGGGTGAAAGCAATCAGCCCCAGCATTTT.

This clonotype was picked up many times. The genes are TRBV7-2 and TRBJ2-5; possible D gene TRBD2, 5 bases. CDR1 and CDR2 (germline): SGHTA, FQGNSA. This CDR3 has 14 residues. V gave up 0 bases and J gave up 4 bases, with 9 bases separating them. CDR3 sequence reads: CASSLAGIGETQYF. Written as DNA, the CDR3 is TGTGCCAGCAGCTTAGCCGGGATTGGAGAGACCCAGTACTTC.

This clonotype came up a few times. This chain joins TRBV6-6 and TRBJ2-2, with D uncertain. The germline CDR1 and CDR2 sequences are MNHNY and SVGAGI (reference sequence). Trimming stripped 6 bases from V and 0 bases from J, with 14 bases between. This CDR3 is built from 16 residues. The chain's CDR3 is CASSSPSVPNTGELFF. The CDR3 nucleotides are TGTGCCAGCAGCTCGCCCTCGGTGCCGAACACCGGGGAGCTGTTTTTT.

This clonotype was seen repeatedly, ten times or more. CDR3 protein: CASSSQGWDTEAFF. CDR3 DNA sequence: TGTGCCAGCAGCTCACAGGGGTGGGACACTGAAGCTTTCTTT. The V call is TRBV7-2, the J call TRBJ1-1, with TRBD1 matching 7 bases. Losses at the gene ends were 4 bases for V and 3 bases for J; bases not matched to a gene: 5. The CDR3 totals 14 residues. CDR1 is SGHTA and CDR2 is FQGNSA in the germline V gene.

This clonotype occurred a few times. The chain joins TRBV5-4 to TRBJ2-1; no clear D. Deletions cut 6 bases from V and 7 bases from J, with 8 bases between. This CDR3 is 11 amino acids long. Germline V gives CDR1 SGHNT, CDR2 YYREEE (reference sequence). The chain's CDR3 is CASTTENEQFF. The CDR3 region has the DNA TGTGCCAGCACCACTGAAAATGAGCAGTTCTTC.

The chain has TRBV12-3 or TRBV12-4 and TRBJ2-3; D perhaps matches TRBD2 (6 bases). V lost 3 bases, J lost 0 bases, and 16 bases lay in between. This CDR3 spans 17 amino acids. The chain's CDR3 is CASSFIVEGGSTDTQYF. The CDR3 coding sequence is TGTGCCAGCAGTTTCATCGTGGAGGGAGGAAGCACAGATACGCAGTATTTT.

V usage is TRBV10-3 and J usage is TRBJ1-6, with D tentatively TRBD1 (6 bases). The V end lost 8 bases, the J end lost 4 bases, and 9 bases lay between the germline ends. This CDR3 comprises 13 residues. The germline gives CDR1 ENHRY, CDR2 SYGVKD. CDR3 in amino acids: CAIDRLYNSPLHF. The DNA for the CDR3 is TGTGCCATCGACAGGCTGTATAATTCACCCCTCCACTTT.

The chain couples TRBV5-4 to TRBJ2-7; possibly TRBD1 for D (6 bases). Trimming left V 3 bases short and J 0 bases short, with 10 bases between. CDR1 and CDR2 (germline): SGHNT, YYREEE (reference sequence). The CDR3 is 14 amino acids. CDR3 loop: CASSSDSFSYEQYV. The DNA for the CDR3 is TGTGCCAGCAGCTCGGACAGTTTCTCCTACGAGCAGTACGTC.

The chain recombines TRBV15 with TRBJ1-5; the D gene is possibly TRBD1 (5 bases). Germline V gene data show CDR1 as LNHNV and CDR2 as YYDKDF (reference sequence). The CDR3 runs 15 residues. The V and J ends lost 5 bases and 1 base respectively, with 12 bases between them. In DNA form, the CDR3 reads TGTGCCACCAGCGGTGCCGGGGGAAGCAATCAGCCCCAGCATTTT. This sequence encodes CATSGAGGSNQPQHF.

As for this clonotype: The junction shows a germline mismatch at one end, possibly a read error. This chain joins TRBV5-7 and TRBJ2-7; D may correspond to TRBD1 or TRBD2 (5 bases each). TRBV5-7 is labeled an ORF, and its function is uncertain. This CDR3 is 19 amino acids long. This CDR3 is CTSSYRRQKGPAHSYEQYF. In DNA form, the CDR3 reads TGTACCAGCAGCTACCGACGACAGAAGGGACCCGCTCACTCCTACGAGCAGTACTTC.

The genes are TRBV14 and TRBJ2-5; D call uncertain. CDR1 and CDR2 (germline): SGHDN, FVKESK. The CDR3 contains 14 residues. Deletions cut 0 bases from V and 7 bases from J, with 12 bases between. CDR3 protein: CASSQERFHGTQYF. In DNA, the CDR3 is TGTGCCAGCAGCCAAGAAAGGTTTCATGGGACCCAGTACTTC.

The rearrangement uses TRBV19 and TRBJ1-1, with a possible D match to TRBD1 (5 bases). V gave up 2 bases and J gave up 0 bases, with 10 bases separating them. The germline gives CDR1 LNHDA, CDR2 SQIVND (reference sequence). This CDR3 region has 15 residues. CDR3 in amino acids: CASSILGHMNTEAFF. The CDR3 DNA sequence: TGTGCCAGTAGTATACTCGGACACATGAACACTGAAGCTTTCTTT. The full variable domain, in which reference TRBV19 and TRBJ1-1 provide the parts outside the CDR3, is DGGITQSPKYLFRKEGQNVTLSCEQNLNHDAMYWYRQDPGQGLRLIYYSQIVNDFQKGDIAEGYSVSREKKESFPLTVTSAQKNPTAFYLCASSILGHMNTEAFFGQGTRLTVV.

This clonotype was found a few times. The V gene is TRBV5-4, the J gene TRBJ2-5; weak D call: TRBD1 (6 bases). The length of the CDR3 is 16 residues. Trimming removed 4 bases from V and 2 bases from J, with 18 bases in between. Germline V gene data show CDR1 as SGHNT and CDR2 as YYREEE (reference sequence). The CDR3 loop is CASSLSTGALQETQYF. The CDR3 region has the DNA TGTGCCAGCAGCCTGTCGACAGGTGCCCTACAAGAGACCCAGTACTTC.

This clonotype was seen a handful of times. V is TRBV7-9 and J is TRBJ1-2, with D perhaps matching TRBD1 (6 bases). V lost 3 bases, J lost 6 bases, and 11 bases lay in between. Germline loops: CDR1 SEHNR, CDR2 FQNEAQ (reference sequence). The CDR3 is 13 residues long. The chain's CDR3 is CASSFHGGDGYTF. CDR3 nucleotides: TGTGCCAGCAGCTTCCACGGGGGCGATGGCTACACCTTC.

The chain carries TRBV28 and TRBJ2-7, with 7 bases that match TRBD1. CDR3 size: 13 residues. Germline lookup yields CDR1 MDHEN and CDR2 SYDVKM. In DNA, the CDR3 is TGTGTCAGCAGTTTGGGACAGTTGGCCGAGCAGTACGTC. This codes for CVSSLGQLAEQYV.

The chain combines TRBV6-1 with TRBJ2-2; perhaps D is TRBD1 or TRBD2 (5 bases each). The CDR3 is made up of 14 amino acids. Germline V CDR1 and CDR2: MNHNS, SASEGT. Trimming stripped 8 bases from V and 0 bases from J, with 10 bases between. The CDR3 protein is CASPRGANTGELFF. The CDR3 DNA sequence: TGTGCCAGCCCGAGGGGTGCGAACACCGGGGAGCTGTTTTTT.

Of note for this clonotype: This sequence may be a read error, since a much larger clone differs from it by one base. The rearrangement joins TRBV28 to TRBJ2-5; D not resolved. The CDR3 is 15 residues long. Germline V gene lookup returns CDR1 MDHEN and CDR2 SYDVKM. The CDR3 nucleotides are TGTACCAGCAGCCCCCTCGGTTCCTTACAAGAGACCCAGTACTTC. Encoded protein: CTSSPLGSLQETQYF.